Included here is one TCR beta chain sequence, with context. This sample was taken from a study of blood T cell repertoires in COVID-19. In germline, CDR1 is SGHTA, CDR2 FQGNSA. V shed 6 bases, J shed 8 bases, and the junction held 12 bases outside the gene matches. The CDR3 is 15 amino acids. TCRdb's table, derived via immunoSEQ multiplex PCR, lists solely in-frame clones and lacks some. The sample has around 87,000 clones; around 90% are singletons. This chain joins TRBV7-2 and TRBJ2-1; 8 bases map to TRBD2. Specimen: peripheral blood. This clonotype was obtained from a human donor with active COVID-19. The donor label of this sample is uncertain. The CDR3 sequence: CASRDPARGAHEQFF. CDR3 sequence (DNA): TGTGCCAGCAGGGACCCTGCGCGGGGGGCCCATGAGCAGTTCTTC.